A few counts support the clone carrying this T cell receptor (beta chain). CDR3 length equals 16 residues. The V and J ends lost 0 bases and 6 bases respectively, with 14 bases between them. Germline CDR1 LGHDT, CDR2 YNNKEL (reference sequence). MiXCR, run by TCRdb on the 5' RACE reads, gives a single entry per CDR3 protein. The sample carries tens of thousands of distinct CDR3 sequences, approximately 25% recorded once. The sample comprised memory CD4+ T cells sorted from blood. Subset indicated: memory CD4+ T cells, CD4+CD45RO+CD25-. This TCR was recovered from a female donor with breast cancer. V usage is TRBV3-1 and J usage is TRBJ1-4; D may be TRBD1 (5 bases). The CDR3 DNA reads TGTGCCAGCAGCCAAGATGGCGGGGCACCTGATGAAAAACTGTTTTTT. This gives the protein CASSQDGGAPDEKLFF.